The 18 T cell receptor beta chains below come from one sample, sequenced in a study of T cell repertoires in cytomegalovirus infection. Their target antigens are unknown. TCRdb re-called the reads through MiXCR, storing one row per CDR3 protein. This table holds fewer than 850,000 distinct CDR3 sequences, just under 30% found once. The material sequenced was cultured CD8+ T cells from PBMCs, taken from culture after CMV antigen stimulation. The receptors derive from a human donor in good health (CMV status not recorded). Some clones in this sample may be carry-over from other donors' samples.

This clonotype has at least ten counts. This chain links TRBV29-1 with TRBJ2-1; TRBD1 agrees at 8 bases. The CDR3 totals 16 residues. Losses at the gene ends were 1 base for V and 6 bases for J; bases not matched to a gene: 11. The germline gives CDR1 SQVTM, CDR2 ANQGSEA. This CDR3 is CSVEGVRQGASNEQFF. The CDR3 DNA follows: TGCAGCGTTGAAGGGGTGAGGCAGGGGGCATCCAATGAGCAGTTCTTC.

This chain links TRBV19 with TRBJ2-2; D not certain. Germline loops: CDR1 LNHDA, CDR2 SQIVND (reference sequence). Trimming stripped 8 bases from V and 4 bases from J, with 11 bases between. The CDR3 sequence is 13 residues long. CDR3 DNA: TGTGCCAGTGAAGCCCTGGGCACCGGGGAGCTGTTTTTT. Protein sequence: CASEALGTGELFF.

A remark on this clonotype: The junction differs from germline at one of its ends, possibly a read error. CDR3 coding DNA: TGCTGTGCTAGAGGGGGGGGGACAGGGAGCTCCTACGAGCAGTACTTC. As protein: CCARGGGTGSSYEQYF. The chain links TRBV20-1 to TRBJ2-7, with 9 bases matching TRBD1. The V gene's germline CDR1 is DFQATT and CDR2 SNEGSKA (reference sequence). The CDR3 consists of 16 residues.

This sequence joins TRBV6-6 and TRBJ1-4; D call uncertain. The CDR3 runs 19 residues. Germline V lookup: CDR1 MNHNY, CDR2 SVGAGI (reference sequence). Deletions cut 1 base from V and 0 bases from J, with 18 bases between. DNA of the CDR3: TGTGCCAGCAGTTACTGGGCACCAGAAGGCACGGCAACTAATGAAAAACTGTTTTTT. Translating gives CASSYWAPEGTATNEKLFF.

This clonotype was observed at least ten times. The chain recombines TRBV7-2 with TRBJ2-7; D gene uncertain. The CDR3 totals 13 residues. Germline assignment: CDR1 SGHTA and CDR2 FQGNSA. V gave up 5 bases and J gave up 1 base, with 9 bases separating them. DNA of the CDR3: TGTGCCAGCAGCCAGGTGCTTTCCTACGAGCAGTACGTC. It encodes CASSQVLSYEQYV.

This clonotype came up a few times. This chain connects TRBV4-1 to TRBJ2-2, with 8 bases lining up with TRBD2. The ends lost 4 bases at V and 3 bases at J; junction bases unmatched: 7. Looked up from germline, CDR1 is MGHRA and CDR2 is YSYEKL. This CDR3 comprises 16 residues. The DNA for the CDR3 is TGCGCCAGCAGCCCGGCTCCGGGGGGGGACACCGGGGAGCTGTTTTTT. Translation gives CASSPAPGGDTGELFF.

This clonotype was detected only a few times. This chain uses TRBV5-6 with TRBJ2-7; perhaps TRBD1 as D (7 bases). Trimming removed 4 bases from V and 2 bases from J, with 19 bases in between. The CDR3 has 16 residues. Germline values: CDR1 SGHDT, CDR2 YYEEEE. The CDR3 DNA sequence: TGTGCCAGCAGCCGGAGGGGGCAAGTCCAGGCCTACGAGCAGTACGTC. Its translation is CASSRRGQVQAYEQYV.

This clonotype occurred a few times. This chain links TRBV10-3 with TRBJ2-5, with 7 nucleotides matching TRBD2. Germline CDR1 is ENHRY and CDR2 is SYGVKD. The CDR3 contains 15 residues. With 6 bases clipped from V and 7 bases from J, the junction kept 14 bases outside the gene matches. For the CDR3, the DNA is TGTGCCATCAGGATGGAGGGCGGGGGATATGGGACCCAGTACTTC. Translation: CAIRMEGGGYGTQYF.

In this sample, this clonotype turned up a few times. The gene calls are TRBV12-3 or TRBV12-4 and TRBJ1-3; a possible D gene is TRBD1 (6 bases). V was pared by 7 bases and J by 8 bases, with 15 bases between. The CDR3 sequence is 13 residues long. The CDR3 nucleotides are TGTGCCAGCACGGCAGGGGATCTTGACACCATATATTTT. It encodes CASTAGDLDTIYF.

This clonotype was seen repeatedly, ten times or more. The chain couples TRBV7-6 to TRBJ2-7; a weak D match, TRBD1 (6 bases). The V end was cut by 1 base, the J end by 1 base, with 11 bases between. Per the germline V gene, CDR1 is SGHVS and CDR2 is FNYEAQ. The CDR3 contains 15 residues. The CDR3 DNA reads TGTGCCAGCAGCTTAGGAGCAGACAGGTCCTACGAGCAGTACTTC. Encoded protein: CASSLGADRSYEQYF.

This chain links TRBV12-3 or TRBV12-4 with TRBJ1-2; D is possibly TRBD1 (6 bases). Trimming shortened V by 3 bases and J by 1 base, and 15 bases separated the two germline ends. The CDR3 covers 16 residues. In DNA form, the CDR3 reads TGTGCCAGCAGTTTCTCGGGGGCCCAAGTTAACTATGGCTACACCTTC. It yields the protein CASSFSGAQVNYGYTF.

The rearrangement links TRBV27 to TRBJ1-1, with 9 bases lining up with TRBD1. Germline CDR1 and CDR2: MNHEY and SMNVEV (reference sequence). The ends lost 5 bases at V and 4 bases at J; junction bases unmatched: 8. The CDR3 is 15 residues long. CDR3 nucleotide sequence: TGTGCCAGCAGTCCCGGGACAGGGCCTATCACTGAAGCTTTCTTT. It translates to CASSPGTGPITEAFF.

This clonotype was seen only a few times. V is TRBV20-1 and J is TRBJ2-2; D unclear. V was trimmed by 6 bases and J by 4 bases, leaving 9 bases between them. Germline CDR1 is DFQATT and CDR2 is SNEGSKA (reference sequence). The CDR3 is made up of 12 amino acids. CDR3 nucleotides: TGCAGTGCCCCCGGCCTCACCGGGGAGCTGTTTTTT. This translates into CSAPGLTGELFF.

The chain uses TRBV28 and TRBJ2-5; D call uncertain. CDR1 is MDHEN, CDR2 SYDVKM, per germline. The V gene lost 2 bases and the J gene lost 0 bases, with 10 bases spanning the gap. The CDR3 is 15 amino acids. CDR3: CASSLEVSYQETQYF. In DNA, the CDR3 is TGTGCCAGCAGTTTAGAAGTAAGCTACCAAGAGACCCAGTACTTC. Full variable domain (outside the CDR3, taken from reference TRBV28 and TRBJ2-5): DVKVTQSSRYLVKRTGEKVFLECVQDMDHENMFWYRQDPGLGLRLIYFSYDVKMKEKGDIPEGYSVSREKKERFSLILESASTNQTSMYLCASSLEVSYQETQYFGPGTRLLVL.

In its sample, this clonotype was seen a few times. The V gene is TRBV6-5, the J gene TRBJ1-1; 10 bases are a match to TRBD1. V lost 2 bases and J lost 4; bases outside the gene matches: 4. Germline V gene data show CDR1 as MNHEY and CDR2 as SVGAGI. This CDR3 is built from 15 residues. CDR3 sequence (DNA): TGTGCCAGCAGTTACATCCGGGACAGGGGCACTGAAGCTTTCTTT. This codes for CASSYIRDRGTEAFF.

This clonotype came up a few times. The gene calls are TRBV27 and TRBJ1-4, with no clear D. Germline V lookup: CDR1 MNHEY, CDR2 SMNVEV (reference sequence). The V end lost 5 bases, the J end lost 5 bases, and 15 bases lay between the germline ends. There are 15 residues in the CDR3. The CDR3 DNA follows: TGTGCCAGCAGTACACGTCGTTCTAAGAATGAAAAACTGTTTTTT. It codes for CASSTRRSKNEKLFF. The full variable domain, rest sourced from reference TRBV27 and TRBJ1-4, is EAQVTQNPRYLITVTGKKLTVTCSQNMNHEYMSWYRQDPGLGLRQIYYSMNVEVTDKGDVPEGYKVSRKEKRNFPLILESPSPNQTSLYFCASSTRRSKNEKLFFGSGTQLSVL.

Many counts were recorded for this clonotype. The J gene is TRBJ2-6, the V gene TRBV7-6, with a tentative D call TRBD1 (6 bases). The CDR3 is 16 amino acids. The germline V and J ends were trimmed by 5 bases and 1 base, with 12 bases remaining between them. CDR1 SGHVS and CDR2 FNYEAQ come from the germline V gene. The CDR3 region is CASSPRTASGANVLTF. As DNA, the CDR3 is TGTGCCAGCAGCCCGCGGACAGCGTCTGGGGCCAACGTCCTGACTTTC. Full variable domain (remainder filled in from reference TRBV7-6 and TRBJ2-6): GAGVSQSPRYKVTKRGQDVALRCDPISGHVSLYWYRQALGQGPEFLTYFNYEAQQDKSGLPNDRFSAERPEGSISTLTIQRTEQRDSAMYRCASSPRTASGANVLTFGAGSRLTVL.

CDR3 DNA: TGTGCCAGCAGTGAAGCGAAGCCCCGAGGCGGCAATCAGCCCCAGCATTTT. Protein product: CASSEAKPRGGNQPQHF. V gene TRBV6-1 combines with J gene TRBJ1-5; the D is unclear. CDR1 MNHNS and CDR2 SASEGT come from the germline V gene. The CDR3 is 17 amino acids. The ends were cut back, 0 bases at V and 2 bases at J, with 14 bases in the middle.